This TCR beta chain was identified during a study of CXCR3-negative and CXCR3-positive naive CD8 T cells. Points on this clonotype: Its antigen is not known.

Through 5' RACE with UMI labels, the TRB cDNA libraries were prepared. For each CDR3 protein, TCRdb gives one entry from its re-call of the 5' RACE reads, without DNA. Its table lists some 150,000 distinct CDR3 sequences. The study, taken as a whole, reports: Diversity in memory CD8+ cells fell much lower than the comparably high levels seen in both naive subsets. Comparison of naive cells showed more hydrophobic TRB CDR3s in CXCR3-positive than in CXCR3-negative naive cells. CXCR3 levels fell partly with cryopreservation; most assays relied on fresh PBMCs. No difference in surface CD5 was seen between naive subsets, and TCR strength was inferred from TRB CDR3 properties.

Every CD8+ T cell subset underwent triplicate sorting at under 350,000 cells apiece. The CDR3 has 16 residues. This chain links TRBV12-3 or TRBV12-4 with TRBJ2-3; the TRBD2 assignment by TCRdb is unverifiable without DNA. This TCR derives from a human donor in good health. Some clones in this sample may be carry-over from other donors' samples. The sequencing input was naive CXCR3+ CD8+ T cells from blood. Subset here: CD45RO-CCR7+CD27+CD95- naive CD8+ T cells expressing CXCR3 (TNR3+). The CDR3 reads CASSATSGSVPDTQYF.